The following is a T cell receptor (beta chain) sequence with its context. Its antigen is undetermined. This sample was included in a study of blood T cells in healthy people across ages. Next came a second PCR, run for roughly 7 to 12 cycles, which used a sample-barcoded 5' primer along with a J-beta primer mix. Via MiXCR, TCRdb re-called the 5' RACE reads, giving one row per CDR3 protein. The table lists about 1.8 million distinct CDR3 sequences, approximately 50% of them singletons. Trimming removed 3 bases from V and 3 bases from J, with 19 bases in between. This CDR3 is 17 amino acids long. Looked up from germline, CDR1 is SGHRS and CDR2 is YFSETQ. Study results and caveats: Estimates of diversity drawn from one million T cells were considered underestimates.

Each donor was a healthy Caucasian individual from Russia, aged 6 to 90. The chain combines TRBV5-1 with TRBJ2-1; D possibly corresponds to TRBD2 (6 bases). The sequencing input was blood. The source is a woman aged 40 to 49 in good health. The CDR3 DNA is TGCGCCAGCAGCTCAGAATTCACTAGCTCCATCTACAATGAGCAGTTCTTC. As protein: CASSSEFTSSIYNEQFF.